This T cell receptor beta chain was sequenced during a study of T cell responses to AZD1222 COVID-19 vaccine (dated by TCRdb to the early 2020s). With respect to the entire study: TCR sequencing covered approximately 230 trial participants: about 210 given two doses of AZD1222 and about 26 given two doses of MenACWY control vaccine. Trial participants were enrolled by age into 18-55, 56-69 and 70-plus year subgroups, with 148, 28 and 57 TCR-sequenced participants respectively.

V is cut by 0 bases and J by 7 bases, and the space between the germline ends is 7 bases. CDR1 and CDR2 are drawn from the germline V gene (reference sequence): LGHDT, YNNKEL. The CDR3 holds 14 amino acids from the cysteine to the phenylalanine. Only the CDR3 portion is preserved as DNA: 42 bases, with reading frame beginning at the first base. The CDR3 regions of human TCRbeta chains were subjected to immunosequencing. The study's own analysis went as follows. Repertoire TCRs were matched against a reference library of SARS-CoV-2-specific TCRs generated with the MIRA antigen-specificity platform. Breadth was defined as the fraction of unique TCRs that were SARS-CoV-2-associated, and depth was defined as the fraction of total T cells that were SARS-CoV-2-associated. Using the MIRA data, each spike-specific TCR was mapped to the spike region that the TCR reacts to and placed in a CD4 or CD8 class. Log10-transformed breadth and depth values were compared by one-way ANOVA with Sidak's multiple comparisons tests. Entries here come from immuneACCESS through TCRdb and include only in-frame sequences with V and J called. Some clones fail to appear in such tables; in the studies checked, an unresolved V gene covers under half of the shortfall, and the cause of the remainder is unknown. Clonal size and the V and J genes are those of that table, whereas D and trimming came from the DNA. Within this sample are roughly 130,000 clones, with roughly 85% of them counted one time only. Approximately 18% of the sample belongs to the ten largest clones.

This clone came up once. Its antigen target is currently unknown. Base quality data are lacking; no much larger clone is found one base away. The time point label of this sample denotes: baseline before first vaccination. The treatment or condition label, read with the paper, signifies: meningococcal conjugate vaccine given as trial control. Vaccinee samples were obtained from the UK trials COV001 and COV002, which included a single-blind randomized controlled phase 2/3 trial of AZD1222 (ChAdOx1 nCoV-19) in healthy adults. Trial participant PBMC samples were collected at day 0 and day 28 after the second dose for TCRbeta chain sequencing. Study-wide findings and limitations: The whole spike protein was spanned by vaccine-associated CD4 TCRs, and dominant responses were seen in regions 160-218 and 743-854. Most participants were white British and females outnumbered males, and the authors suggested that clonal diversity may have been underestimated. Spike-specific TCR breadth and depth rose significantly after two AZD1222 doses compared with day 0 and with MenACWY recipients. In the small 56-69-year group, the increase in depth fell short of significance, most likely because of low power. Conclusions about previously exposed vaccinees are limited, since just a handful of AZD1222 recipients were seropositive for SARS-CoV-2 at baseline. Nearly half of unique spike-specific TCRs reportedly recognized epitopes outside regions mutated in the B.1.351 and B.1.1.7 variants. No day 14 peak-response samples were available, so repertoires were characterized only after the peak T cell response.

This receptor chain uses TRBV3-1 (or the pseudogene TRBV3-2) and TRBJ1-6; the D gene is unclear. Sequences were derived from peripheral blood, sampled on day 0 of MenACWY control vaccination. The receptor was derived from an adult in good health. The DNA is as follows: TGTGCCAGCAGCCAAGATAGCACCAATTCACCCCTCCACTTT. This codes for CASSQDSTNSPLHF.